The rows below give T cell receptor beta chains drawn from one sample of a study of molecular identifiers for immune sequencing clone quantification. Using its own MiXCR run on the PCR reads, TCRdb lists one record per CDR3 protein. This repertoire shows under 650,000 distinct CDR3 sequences, approximately 20% found once; its top ten account for roughly 0.83%. Material: naive CD8+ T cells from blood, with Jurkat cell RNA spiked in. These receptors came from a human donor in good health. Some libraries in this study had Jurkat cell RNA spiked in. Each CDR3 is given with its conserved first and last residue. The order of the fields is V gene, clone size, J gene, D gene, CDR3 DNA, CDR3 protein. D genes are given only for firm matches. Not all rows give a size; the values are once, few, many and, for expanded clones, a class.

>TRBV28|many|TRBJ2-3|NA
TGTGCCACACGCAGTGTGGTACAGAGCACAGATACGCAGTATTTT
CATRSVVQSTDTQYF
>TRBV4-3|many|TRBJ1-3|NA
TGCGCCAGCAGCCATGCTGACACCAACTCTGGAAACACCATATATTTT
CASSHADTNSGNTIYF
>TRBV4-1|NA|TRBJ2-1|NA
TGCGCCAGCAGCCAACGTGGGGCGGGGACGGGCAATGAGCAGTTCTTC
CASSQRGAGTGNEQFF
>TRBV9|many|TRBJ2-2|TRBD1
TGTGCCAGCGGAAGACAGGGGTACACCGGGGAGCTGTTTTTT
CASGRQGYTGELFF
>TRBV11-2|NA|TRBJ2-3|TRBD2
TGTGCCAGCAGCTTCCTGACCCTAGCGGGGGCGAACACAGATACGCAGTATTTT
CASSFLTLAGANTDTQYF
>TRBV4-3|many|TRBJ2-7|NA
TGCGCCAGCAGCCAAGACAACCTAGAGTTGGACGAGCAGTACTTC
CASSQDNLELDEQYF
>TRBV14|many|TRBJ2-3|TRBD1
TGTGCCAGCAGCTTCCGACAGGGAATGTGGGAGAGCGACACAGATACGCAGTATTTT
CASSFRQGMWESDTDTQYF
>TRBV9|many|TRBJ2-7|TRBD1
TGTGCCAGCAGTGTTGGGACAGCCTCCTACGAGCAGTACTTC
CASSVGTASYEQYF
>TRBV4-3|many|TRBJ2-3|TRBD1
TGCGCCAGCAGCCAATTCCAGGGACAGGTGAAGTATTTT
CASSQFQGQVKYF
>TRBV18|NA|TRBJ2-7|NA
TGTGCCAGCTCACCCCCCCAACCCCTAAAGGAAGAGCAGTACTTC
CASSPPQPLKEEQYF
>TRBV27|many|TRBJ2-3|TRBD2
TGTGCCAGCAGTTTGTGGCTAGCGGGGTCAGATACGCAGTATTTT
CASSLWLAGSDTQYF
>TRBV12-3/TRBV12-4|NA|TRBJ2-2|NA
TGTGCCAGCAGCCCAAGCGGAGAGCTGTCTTTT
CASSPSGELSF
>TRBV4-3|many|TRBJ2-3|TRBD2
TGCGCCAGCAGCCCGCAGCGGGGGGCCACAGATACGCAGTATTTT
CASSPQRGATDTQYF
>TRBV7-9|NA|TRBJ1-5|TRBD1
TGTGCCAGCAGCTTAGGAAGGGTGGGACAGACCAATCAGCCCCAGCATTTT
CASSLGRVGQTNQPQHF
>TRBV4-2|NA|TRBJ1-1|NA
TGTGCCAGCAGCCAAGGTGGCGGAGAGGGTCTCGGATTCGCTGAAGCTCTCTTT
CASSQGGGEGLGFAEALF
>TRBV7-8|many|TRBJ2-3|NA
TGTGCCAGCAGCCGCGTGGAGGGGAACACAGATACGCAGTATTTT
CASSRVEGNTDTQYF
>TRBV6-5|many|TRBJ2-2|TRBD1
TGTGCCAGCAGCCAAATGACAGGGTCCGGGGAGCTGTTTTTT
CASSQMTGSGELFF
>TRBV9|NA|TRBJ2-7|TRBD1
TGTGCCAGCAGCGTAGTGGGACAGTCCTACGAGCAGTACTTC
CASSVVGQSYEQYF
>TRBV6-1|NA|TRBJ2-7|TRBD1
TGTGCCAGCAGTGAAGGACAGGGCCTGTCCAGCTCACCTACCTACGAGCAGTACTTC
CASSEGQGLSSSPTYEQYF
>TRBV6-5|few|TRBJ2-2|NA
TGTGCCAGCAGTTACTCGTCTAGCTTCGGCGGGGAGCTGTTTTTT
CASSYSSSFGGELFF
>TRBV6-5|many|TRBJ2-3|NA
TGTGCCAGCAGTTACTCGACGATGGCAGATACGCAGTATTTT
CASSYSTMADTQYF
>TRBV20-1|many|TRBJ2-3|TRBD2
TGCAGTGCTAGAGATCTCTCGGCTAGCGGGAGTGATGCGCAGTATTTT
CSARDLSASGSDAQYF
>TRBV19|few|TRBJ2-7|TRBD2
TGTGCCAGTAGTTCTAGCGGGAGCTACGGGCAGTACTTC
CASSSSGSYGQYF
>TRBV7-8|many|TRBJ2-1|NA
TGTGCCAGCAGCTTATCCCCCATGGGGGGTAATGAGCAGTTCTTC
CASSLSPMGGNEQFF